A selection of T cell receptor beta chains follows, all from one sample in a study of blood T cells in healthy people across ages. TCRdb ran MiXCR on the 5' RACE reads and lists one entry per CDR3 protein. Seen here are about 1,400,000 distinct CDR3 sequences, around 42% observed once, and the top ten hold under 8%. Material: blood. All receptors come from a woman in her late teens or twenties in good health. The CDR3 runs from the conserved cysteine through the conserved F or W. The order of the fields is clone size, D gene, J gene, V gene, CDR3 protein, CDR3 DNA. The D gene is left open where the match is weak. Only some rows state a clone size, as once, few, many or a class for expanded clones.

abundance: few; d_gene: NA; j_gene: TRBJ2-1; v_gene: TRBV3-1; CDR3aa: CASSQEAGISSYNEQFF; CDR3nt: TGTGCCAGCAGCCAAGAGGCGGGAATTAGCTCCTACAATGAGCAGTTCTTC
abundance: NA; d_gene: TRBD1; j_gene: TRBJ2-1; v_gene: TRBV3-1; CDR3aa: CASSLQGKSSYNEQFF; CDR3nt: TGTGCCAGCAGCCTACAGGGGAAGAGCTCCTACAATGAGCAGTTCTTC
abundance: many; d_gene: TRBD2; j_gene: TRBJ2-7; v_gene: TRBV4-2; CDR3aa: CASSQLLAGVSYEQYF; CDR3nt: TGTGCCAGCAGCCAGCTACTAGCGGGGGTTTCCTACGAGCAGTACTTC
abundance: NA; d_gene: NA; j_gene: TRBJ1-2; v_gene: TRBV20-1; CDR3aa: CSAGDTAVRTYGYTF; CDR3nt: TGCAGTGCTGGAGATACGGCAGTTCGAACCTATGGCTACACCTTC
abundance: NA; d_gene: NA; j_gene: TRBJ1-6; v_gene: TRBV10-2; CDR3aa: CASSDWGNKGSPLHF; CDR3nt: TGCGCCAGCAGTGATTGGGGAAATAAAGGTTCACCCCTCCACTTT
abundance: many; d_gene: NA; j_gene: TRBJ2-7; v_gene: TRBV7-3; CDR3aa: CASSLSGGISYEQYF; CDR3nt: TGTGCCAGCAGCTTATCAGGCGGGATCTCCTACGAGCAGTACTTC
abundance: many; d_gene: NA; j_gene: TRBJ1-1; v_gene: TRBV25-1; CDR3aa: CASSEGNTEAFF; CDR3nt: TGTGCCAGCAGTGAGGGGAACACTGAAGCTTTCTTT
abundance: NA; d_gene: TRBD2; j_gene: TRBJ2-3; v_gene: TRBV4-1; CDR3aa: CASSQDERESGTDTQYF; CDR3nt: TGCGCCAGCAGCCAAGATGAGCGGGAGTCGGGCACAGATACGCAGTATTTT
abundance: NA; d_gene: NA; j_gene: TRBJ2-1; v_gene: TRBV9; CDR3aa: CASSGGDRYNEQFF; CDR3nt: TGTGCCAGCAGCGGGGGGGACCGTTACAATGAGCAGTTCTTC
abundance: NA; d_gene: TRBD1; j_gene: TRBJ2-7; v_gene: TRBV6-5; CDR3aa: CASSYSGVRTGYYEQYF; CDR3nt: TGTGCCAGCAGTTACTCCGGGGTCCGGACAGGATATTACGAGCAGTACTTC
abundance: NA; d_gene: NA; j_gene: TRBJ1-6; v_gene: TRBV27; CDR3aa: CASSFRESPLHF; CDR3nt: TGTGCCAGCAGTTTTCGGGAGTCACCCCTCCACTTT
abundance: NA; d_gene: NA; j_gene: TRBJ2-1; v_gene: TRBV27; CDR3aa: CASSPAMAANEQFF; CDR3nt: TGTGCCAGCAGCCCGGCGATGGCAGCGAATGAGCAGTTCTTC
abundance: NA; d_gene: TRBD1; j_gene: TRBJ2-7; v_gene: TRBV5-1; CDR3aa: CASSPAGGYYYEQYF; CDR3nt: TGCGCCAGCAGCCCTGCAGGGGGCTACTACTACGAGCAGTACTTC
abundance: NA; d_gene: NA; j_gene: TRBJ1-5; v_gene: TRBV2; CDR3aa: CASRVQGSNQPQHF; CDR3nt: TGTGCCAGCAGGGTACAAGGGAGCAATCAGCCCCAGCATTTT
abundance: NA; d_gene: NA; j_gene: TRBJ1-1; v_gene: TRBV6-5; CDR3aa: CASSYLREGPSGGGEAFF; CDR3nt: TGTGCCAGCAGTTACCTCCGAGAGGGCCCCAGTGGGGGTGGTGAAGCTTTCTTT
abundance: few; d_gene: NA; j_gene: TRBJ2-5; v_gene: TRBV5-4; CDR3aa: CASSSKHQETQYF; CDR3nt: TGTGCCAGCAGCTCAAAGCATCAAGAGACCCAGTACTTC
abundance: few; d_gene: TRBD1; j_gene: TRBJ1-2; v_gene: TRBV29-1; CDR3aa: CSVLQGGYGYTF; CDR3nt: TGCAGCGTGCTTCAGGGGGGCTATGGCTACACCTTC
abundance: NA; d_gene: TRBD2; j_gene: TRBJ2-5; v_gene: TRBV14; CDR3aa: CASSPGLGTRGTQYF; CDR3nt: TGTGCCAGCAGTCCGGGACTAGGTACTAGAGGGACCCAGTACTTC
abundance: NA; d_gene: TRBD2; j_gene: TRBJ2-7; v_gene: TRBV2; CDR3aa: CANRGTGTSDSYEQYF; CDR3nt: TGTGCCAACAGAGGGACCGGGACTAGCGACAGCTACGAGCAGTACTTC
abundance: NA; d_gene: NA; j_gene: TRBJ2-3; v_gene: TRBV6-1; CDR3aa: CASRNRLGDTQYF; CDR3nt: TGTGCCAGCAGAAACAGGCTTGGAGATACGCAGTATTTT
abundance: NA; d_gene: NA; j_gene: TRBJ1-2; v_gene: TRBV7-2; CDR3aa: CASSLDHNYGYTF; CDR3nt: TGTGCCAGCAGCTTAGATCATAACTATGGCTACACCTTC
abundance: NA; d_gene: NA; j_gene: TRBJ2-3; v_gene: TRBV12-3/TRBV12-4; CDR3aa: CASRPQGTDTQYF; CDR3nt: TGTGCCAGCAGGCCACAGGGTACAGATACGCAGTATTTT
abundance: few; d_gene: TRBD1; j_gene: TRBJ1-4; v_gene: TRBV4-1; CDR3aa: CASSQEQGTGYEKLFF; CDR3nt: TGCGCCAGCAGCCAAGAACAGGGGACCGGGTATGAAAAACTGTTTTTT
abundance: once; d_gene: TRBD1; j_gene: TRBJ2-1; v_gene: TRBV27; CDR3aa: CASSLRPSNRGETQFF; CDR3nt: TGTGCCAGCAGTTTACGACCTTCGAACAGGGGGGAGACCCAGTTCTTC
abundance: NA; d_gene: NA; j_gene: TRBJ1-5; v_gene: TRBV12-3/TRBV12-4; CDR3aa: CASSFRVSGNQPQHF; CDR3nt: TGTGCCAGCAGTTTTAGGGTCTCGGGGAATCAGCCCCAGCATTTT
abundance: NA; d_gene: TRBD1; j_gene: TRBJ1-1; v_gene: TRBV6-5; CDR3aa: CASTLTGGESEAFF; CDR3nt: TGTGCCAGCACCTTGACAGGGGGCGAATCTGAAGCTTTCTTT
abundance: NA; d_gene: NA; j_gene: TRBJ1-1; v_gene: TRBV29-1; CDR3aa: CSVVIPGMGGYTEAFF; CDR3nt: TGCAGCGTTGTGATTCCCGGGATGGGGGGCTACACTGAAGCTTTCTTT
abundance: NA; d_gene: TRBD1; j_gene: TRBJ1-1; v_gene: TRBV12-3/TRBV12-4; CDR3aa: CASSSRQGEAFF; CDR3nt: TGTGCCAGCAGCAGTAGACAGGGTGAAGCTTTCTTT
abundance: NA; d_gene: NA; j_gene: TRBJ2-7; v_gene: TRBV27; CDR3aa: CASGLSRADEQYF; CDR3nt: TGTGCCAGCGGACTTAGTAGGGCGGACGAGCAGTACTTC
abundance: few; d_gene: NA; j_gene: TRBJ2-7; v_gene: TRBV20-1; CDR3aa: CSARRAGDTTYEQYF; CDR3nt: TGCAGTGCTAGAAGAGCCGGGGACACCACTTACGAGCAGTACTTC
abundance: NA; d_gene: NA; j_gene: TRBJ1-3; v_gene: TRBV7-2; CDR3aa: CASSLGGPGTGNTIYF; CDR3nt: TGTGCCAGCAGCTTAGGCGGGCCAGGAACTGGAAACACCATATATTTT
abundance: few; d_gene: TRBD1; j_gene: TRBJ1-2; v_gene: TRBV10-3; CDR3aa: CAIRVDREDGYTF; CDR3nt: TGTGCCATCCGGGTCGACAGGGAGGATGGCTACACCTTC
abundance: NA; d_gene: TRBD2; j_gene: TRBJ2-1; v_gene: TRBV6-1; CDR3aa: CASSEFGGSLNEQFF; CDR3nt: TGTGCCAGCAGTGAATTTGGCGGGAGCCTGAATGAGCAGTTCTTC
abundance: NA; d_gene: NA; j_gene: TRBJ2-1; v_gene: TRBV7-9; CDR3aa: CASSLWDRVRYNEQFF; CDR3nt: TGTGCCAGCAGCTTATGGGATAGGGTGAGGTACAATGAGCAGTTCTTC
abundance: NA; d_gene: NA; j_gene: TRBJ1-5; v_gene: TRBV15; CDR3aa: CATSREGEGNQPQHF; CDR3nt: TGTGCCACCAGCAGAGAAGGTGAAGGGAATCAGCCCCAGCATTTT
abundance: many; d_gene: NA; j_gene: TRBJ2-7; v_gene: TRBV18; CDR3aa: CASSPGTLSSYEQYF; CDR3nt: TGTGCCAGCAGCCCCGGGACGCTAAGCTCCTACGAGCAGTACTTC
abundance: NA; d_gene: TRBD1; j_gene: TRBJ1-5; v_gene: TRBV9; CDR3aa: CASSGGQGEVNQPQHF; CDR3nt: TGTGCCAGCAGCGGCGGACAGGGGGAGGTCAATCAGCCCCAGCATTTT
abundance: many; d_gene: TRBD1; j_gene: TRBJ2-7; v_gene: TRBV9; CDR3aa: CASSQGQGGSYEQYF; CDR3nt: TGTGCCAGCAGCCAGGGACAGGGAGGCTCCTACGAGCAGTACTTC
abundance: NA; d_gene: TRBD2; j_gene: TRBJ2-3; v_gene: TRBV5-4; CDR3aa: CASSLRTSGSTDTRYF; CDR3nt: TGTGCCAGCAGCTTAAGGACTAGCGGGAGCACAGATACGCGGTATTTT
abundance: NA; d_gene: NA; j_gene: TRBJ2-5; v_gene: TRBV10-3; CDR3aa: CAISEEETQYF; CDR3nt: TGTGCCATCAGTGAAGAGGAGACCCAGTACTTC